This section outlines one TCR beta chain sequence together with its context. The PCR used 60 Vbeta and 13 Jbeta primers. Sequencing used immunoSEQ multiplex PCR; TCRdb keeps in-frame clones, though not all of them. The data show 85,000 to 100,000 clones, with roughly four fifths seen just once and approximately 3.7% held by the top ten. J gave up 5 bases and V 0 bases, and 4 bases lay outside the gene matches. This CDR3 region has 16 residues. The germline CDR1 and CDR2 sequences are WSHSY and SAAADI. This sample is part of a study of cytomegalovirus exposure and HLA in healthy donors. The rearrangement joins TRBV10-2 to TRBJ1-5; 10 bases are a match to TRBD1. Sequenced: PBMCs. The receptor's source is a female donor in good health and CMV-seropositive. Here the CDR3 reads CASSESDRGGDQPQHF. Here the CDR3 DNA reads TGCGCCAGCAGTGAGTCGGACAGGGGGGGGGATCAGCCCCAGCATTTT.